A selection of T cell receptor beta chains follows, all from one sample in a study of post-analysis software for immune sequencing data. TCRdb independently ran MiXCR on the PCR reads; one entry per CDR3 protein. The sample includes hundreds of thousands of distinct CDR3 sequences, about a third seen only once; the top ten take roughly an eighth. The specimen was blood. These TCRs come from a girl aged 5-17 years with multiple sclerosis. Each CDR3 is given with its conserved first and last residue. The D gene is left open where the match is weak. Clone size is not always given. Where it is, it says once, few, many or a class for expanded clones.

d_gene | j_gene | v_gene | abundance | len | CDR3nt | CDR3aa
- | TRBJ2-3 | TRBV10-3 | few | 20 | TGTGCCATCAGTTCTCCGGATAGCGGTGGAGGGGGGGCTTGGGCAGATACGCAGTATTTT | CAISSPDSGGGGAWADTQYF
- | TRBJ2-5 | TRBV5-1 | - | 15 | TGCGCCAGCAGCATTTGGACAGCAGGAGAAGAGACCCAGTACTTC | CASSIWTAGEETQYF
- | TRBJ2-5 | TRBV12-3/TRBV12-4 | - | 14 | TGTGCCAGCAGTTTCGTTACTCGTCAAGAGACCCAGTACTTC | CASSFVTRQETQYF
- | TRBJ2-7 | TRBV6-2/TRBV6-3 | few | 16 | TGTGCCAGCAGGGGGATTTCTGGACAGAATTACTACGAGCAGTACTTC | CASRGISGQNYYEQYF
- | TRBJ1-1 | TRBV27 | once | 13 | TGTGCCAGCAGCGCCTTCATGAACACTGAAGCTTTCTTT | CASSAFMNTEAFF
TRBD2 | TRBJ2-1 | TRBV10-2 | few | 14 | TGCGCCAGCAGAGGACTAGCGGGGGACAATGAGCAGTTCTTC | CASRGLAGDNEQFF
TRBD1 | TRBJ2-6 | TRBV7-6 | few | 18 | TGTGCCAGCAGCACTTATACAGGGGTCGTCTCTGGGGCCAACGTCCTGACTTTC | CASSTYTGVVSGANVLTF
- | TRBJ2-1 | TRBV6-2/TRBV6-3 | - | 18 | TGTGCCAGCAGTCTACCGGGCCAGTCCCCCGATTTGTACAATGAGCAGTTCTTC | CASSLPGQSPDLYNEQFF
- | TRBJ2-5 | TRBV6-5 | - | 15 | TGTGCCAGCAGAGGAAACAGGGCAGCAGTGAAGACCCAGTACTTC | CASRGNRAAVKTQYF
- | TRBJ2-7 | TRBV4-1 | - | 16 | TGCGCCAGCAGCCAAGATACACGGACAGCGTATTACGAGCAGTACTTC | CASSQDTRTAYYEQYF
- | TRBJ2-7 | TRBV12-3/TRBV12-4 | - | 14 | TGTGCCAGCAGGGAGACAGGTAACTGGTACGAGCAGTACTTC | CASRETGNWYEQYF
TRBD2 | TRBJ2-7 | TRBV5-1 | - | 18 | TGCGCCAGCAGCTTGACAGGGGCTAGCGGGGGAGGGACCTACGAGCAGTACTTC | CASSLTGASGGGTYEQYF
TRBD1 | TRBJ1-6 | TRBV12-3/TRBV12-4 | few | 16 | TGTGCCAGCAGTTTAGGGGGACAGGGTGACGGGTCACCCCTCCACTTT | CASSLGGQGDGSPLHF
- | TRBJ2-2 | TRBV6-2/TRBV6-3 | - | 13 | TGTGCCTCAAGAGGTACCGGGGCCGGGGAGCTGTTTTTT | CASRGTGAGELFF
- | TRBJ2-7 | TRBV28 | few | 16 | TGTGCCAGCACTACTCCCGGGGAAGTGACCTCCTACGAGCAGTACTTC | CASTTPGEVTSYEQYF
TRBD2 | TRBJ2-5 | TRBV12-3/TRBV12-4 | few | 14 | TGTGCCAGCAGGTCTAGCGGGGGGCCAGAGACCCAGTACTTC | CASRSSGGPETQYF
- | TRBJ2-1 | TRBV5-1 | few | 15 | TGCGCCAGCAGCTTAAGACAGAGAATTTACAATGAGCAGTTCTTC | CASSLRQRIYNEQFF
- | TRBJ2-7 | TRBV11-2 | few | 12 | TGTGCCAGCGCTGGGAGCTCCTACGAGCAGTACTTC | CASAGSSYEQYF
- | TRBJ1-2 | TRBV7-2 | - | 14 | TGTGTCAGCAGCCCCGAGGGCCTTAACTATGGCTACACCTTC | CVSSPEGLNYGYTF
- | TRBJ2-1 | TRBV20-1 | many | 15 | TGCAGTGCCCCTTACCCGGGGAGCTCCTACAATGAGCAGTTCTTC | CSAPYPGSSYNEQFF
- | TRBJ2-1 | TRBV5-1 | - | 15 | TGCGCCAGCAGCTTGGTGGCAGGGGCCCTAAATGAGCAGTTCTTC | CASSLVAGALNEQFF
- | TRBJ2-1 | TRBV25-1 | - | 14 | TGTGCCAGCAGTGAGGACAGTGGAGCAAATGAGCAGTTCTTC | CASSEDSGANEQFF
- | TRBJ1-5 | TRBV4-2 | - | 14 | TGTGCCAGCAGCCAAGAAGTTGGGAATCAGCCCCAGCATTTT | CASSQEVGNQPQHF
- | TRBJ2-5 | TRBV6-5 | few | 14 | TGTGCCAGCAGTTACGGCCCTTTCCAAGAGACCCAGTACTTC | CASSYGPFQETQYF
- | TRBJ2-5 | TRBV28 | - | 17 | TGTGCCAGCAGTAATCTCCCCTGGTGGGGCAAACAAGAGACCCAGTACTTC | CASSNLPWWGKQETQYF
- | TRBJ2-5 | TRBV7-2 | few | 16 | TGTGCCAGCAGCTTAGGGGTAACCGGGGACCAAGAGACCCAGTACTTC | CASSLGVTGDQETQYF
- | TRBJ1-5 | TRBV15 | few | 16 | TGTGCCACCAGCAGAAAAACAGACAGGCTTAATCAGCCCCAGCATTTT | CATSRKTDRLNQPQHF
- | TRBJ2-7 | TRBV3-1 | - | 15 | TGTGCCAGCAGCGATTCCTCCGGGGTTACCTACGAGCAGTACTTC | CASSDSSGVTYEQYF
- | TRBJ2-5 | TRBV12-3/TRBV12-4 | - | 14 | TGTGCCAGCAGTTTTTGGCAGGGTGGAGAGACCCAGTACTTC | CASSFWQGGETQYF
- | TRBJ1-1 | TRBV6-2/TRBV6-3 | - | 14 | TGTGCCAGCAGCCGCTGGGACCGGCGGACTGAAGCTTTCTTT | CASSRWDRRTEAFF
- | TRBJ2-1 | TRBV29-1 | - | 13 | TGCAGCGTTCTAAAAAGCTCCTACAATGAGCAGTTCTTC | CSVLKSSYNEQFF
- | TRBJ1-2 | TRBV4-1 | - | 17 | TGCGCCAGCAGCCAAGCAGTCGGCAGGCCGGCGACATATGGCTACACCTTC | CASSQAVGRPATYGYTF
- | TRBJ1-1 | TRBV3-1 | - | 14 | TGTGCCAGCAGCCGCGAGGGAGCGAACACTGAAGCTTTCTTT | CASSREGANTEAFF
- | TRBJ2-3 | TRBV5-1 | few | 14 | TGCGCCAGCAGGTCAGAGACAAGCACAGATACGCAGTATTTT | CASRSETSTDTQYF
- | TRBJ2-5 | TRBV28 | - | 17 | TGTGCCAGTAGCTGGGACGTCAGAGCCAAGTACCAAGAGACCCAGTACTTC | CASSWDVRAKYQETQYF
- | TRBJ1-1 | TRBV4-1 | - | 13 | TGCGCCAGCAGCCAAAGTGAGGGCACTGAAGCTTTCTTT | CASSQSEGTEAFF
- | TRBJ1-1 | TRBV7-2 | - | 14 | TGTGCCAGCAGCTTTCCGGGTTGGAACACTGAAGCTTTCTTT | CASSFPGWNTEAFF
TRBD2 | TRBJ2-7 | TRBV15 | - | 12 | TGTGCCACCGGGCGGGGGGGAAACGAGCAGTACTTC | CATGRGGNEQYF
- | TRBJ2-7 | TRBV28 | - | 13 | TGTGCCAGCAGTTTACCTCAGGTGCCTAGAAAGTACTTC | CASSLPQVPRKYF
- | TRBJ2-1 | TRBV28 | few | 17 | TGTGCCAGCAGCCGGGGATCGGGGGCAGTCGGATACACTGAGCAGTTCTTC | CASSRGSGAVGYTEQFF
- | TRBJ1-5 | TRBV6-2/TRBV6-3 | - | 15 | TGTGCCAGCAGTTACGGTACAGGACCCAATCAGCCCCAGCATTTT | CASSYGTGPNQPQHF
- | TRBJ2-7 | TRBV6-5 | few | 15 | TGTGCCAGCAGTTACTCCCCAGGGATTGCCTACGAGCAGTACTTC | CASSYSPGIAYEQYF
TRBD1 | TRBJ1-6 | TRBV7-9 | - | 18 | TGTGCCAGCAGCTCCAGATCCTTAAGACAGGGTTCGGTTTCACCCCTCCACTTT | CASSSRSLRQGSVSPLHF
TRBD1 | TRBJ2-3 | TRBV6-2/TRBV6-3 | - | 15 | TGTGCCAGCAGTTACTCGGGGACAGGCACAGATACGCAGTATTTT | CASSYSGTGTDTQYF
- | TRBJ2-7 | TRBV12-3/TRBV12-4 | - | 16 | TGTGCCAGCAGTTTCCCTCCCGGGCAGGAGACCCACGAGCAGTACTTC | CASSFPPGQETHEQYF
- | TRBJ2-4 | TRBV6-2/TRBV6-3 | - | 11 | TGTGCCAGCAGTACTGGAGGAATTCAGTACTTC | CASSTGGIQYF
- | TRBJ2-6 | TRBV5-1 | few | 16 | TGCGCCAGCAGCACGACACCCAACTCTGGGGCCAACGTCCTGACTTTC | CASSTTPNSGANVLTF
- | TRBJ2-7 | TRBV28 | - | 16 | TGTGCCAGCAGTTCTCACCTACCGGGACAAGCCTACGAGCAGTACTTC | CASSSHLPGQAYEQYF
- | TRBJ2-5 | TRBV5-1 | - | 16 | TGCGCCAGCAGCTTTCCCGTTCCAACCAACCAAGAGACCCAGTACTTC | CASSFPVPTNQETQYF
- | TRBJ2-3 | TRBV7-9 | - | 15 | TGTGCCAGCAGTCTTACACTCAAGGACCCCTCATCGCAGTATTTT | CASSLTLKDPSSQYF
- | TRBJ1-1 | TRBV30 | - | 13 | TGTGCCTGGAGTAAACACAGGGAAACTGAAGCTTTCTTT | CAWSKHRETEAFF
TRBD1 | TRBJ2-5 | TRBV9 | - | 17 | TGTGCCAGCAGCGCCTTTAAATGGACAGGGCGGGAAGAGACCCAGTACTTC | CASSAFKWTGREETQYF
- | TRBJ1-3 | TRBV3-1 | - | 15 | TGCGCCAGCAGCCAGCCGACAGGAGCTGGAAACACCATATATTTT | CASSQPTGAGNTIYF
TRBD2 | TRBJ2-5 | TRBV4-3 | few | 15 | TGCGCCAGCAGCCAAGAACCTAGCGGGGGGGAGACCCAGTACTTC | CASSQEPSGGETQYF
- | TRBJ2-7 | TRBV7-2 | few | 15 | TGTGCCAGCAGCTTGGGGACCGCGGGGACCTACGAGCAGTACTTC | CASSLGTAGTYEQYF
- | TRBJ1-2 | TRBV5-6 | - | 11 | TGTGCCAGCAGCGCATCTGGAGGCTACACCTTC | CASSASGGYTF
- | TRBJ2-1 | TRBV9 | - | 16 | TGTGCCAGCAGCGTAGGGAATAGCATAGACTACAATGAGCAGTTCTTC | CASSVGNSIDYNEQFF
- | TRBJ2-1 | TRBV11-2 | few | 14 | TGTGCCAGCAGCTTATCGAAGGGACGAAGGGGGCAGTTCTTC | CASSLSKGRRGQFF
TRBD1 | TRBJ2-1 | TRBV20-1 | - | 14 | TGCAGTGCTACAACAGGGGGCGCAGGGGCTGAGCAGTTCTTC | CSATTGGAGAEQFF
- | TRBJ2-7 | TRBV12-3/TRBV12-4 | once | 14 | TGTGCCAGCAGCCCCGGACAGCCGGCCTACGAGCAGTACTTC | CASSPGQPAYEQYF